A single sample gave rise to the 32 T cell receptor beta chains below, sequenced in a study of cytomegalovirus exposure and HLA in healthy donors. This PCR relied on a set of 60 Vbeta primers and 13 Jbeta primers. Profiling relied on immunoSEQ multiplex PCR, and the TCRdb table lists in-frame clones only, not all of them. Its table records 100,000 to 150,000 clones. Sequencing was performed on PBMCs. The receptors come from a man aged 25 to 40 in good health and CMV-seronegative.

This chain connects TRBV5-1 to TRBJ1-2; 8 nucleotides align to TRBD1. CDR3 length: 14 residues. The germline V gene has CDR1 SGHRS and CDR2 YFSETQ. Trimming at V came to 0 bases and at J to 10 bases, leaving 8 bases not matched to a gene. CDR3 sequence (DNA): TGCGCCAGCAGCTTGGGGGGACAGGCCTTTAACTACACCTTC. It is translated as CASSLGGQAFNYTF.

This chain connects TRBV19 to TRBJ2-1; D unclear. V lost 5 bases, J lost 0 bases, and 14 bases lay in between. The germline V gene encodes CDR1 LNHDA and CDR2 SQIVND (reference sequence). The CDR3 totals 16 residues. The CDR3 DNA follows: TGTGCCAGTAGTCCGTCCGACACCTTCTCCTACAATGAGCAGTTCTTC. Its protein product is CASSPSDTFSYNEQFF.

The chain employs TRBV5-1 and TRBJ2-3; 8 bases are shared with TRBD2. CDR1 and CDR2 (germline): SGHRS, YFSETQ. Trimming took 0 bases from V and 5 from J; bases not matched to a gene: 8. The CDR3 has 16 amino acids. CDR3 region: CASSLEGAGVGDTQYF. DNA for the CDR3: TGCGCCAGCAGCTTGGAGGGAGCGGGAGTGGGAGATACGCAGTATTTT. The variable domain in full, completed from reference TRBV5-1 and TRBJ2-3, reads KAGVTQTPRYLIKTRGQQVTLSCSPISGHRSVSWYQQTPGQGLQFLFEYFSETQRNKGNFPGRFSGRQFSNSRSEMNVSTLELGDSALYLCASSLEGAGVGDTQYFGPGTRLTVL.

The V call is TRBV10-1, the J call TRBJ2-5, with D tentatively TRBD1 (6 bases). The DNA end lines up better with TRBJ2-7; the J call may be wrong. Germline V gene sequence: CDR1 WNHNN, CDR2 SYGVQD (reference sequence). The CDR3 has 10 amino acids. The CDR3 loop reads CAARGGEQYF. CDR3 nucleotides: TGCGCCGCGAGAGGGGGCGAGCAGTACTTC.

The chain carries TRBV11-2 and TRBJ1-3; the D is unclear. V lost 2 bases and J lost 0, with 14 bases in between. Germline V gene sequence: CDR1 SGHAT, CDR2 FQNNGV. The CDR3 loop spans 17 amino acids. CDR3 DNA sequence: TGTGCCAGCAGCTTAATGTCGCATTGGCTCTCTGGAAACACCATATATTTT. This codes for CASSLMSHWLSGNTIYF.

The chain carries TRBV30 and TRBJ1-2; a possible D gene is TRBD1 (5 bases). There are 13 residues in the CDR3. V was clipped by 1 base and J by 6 bases, with 12 bases between them. Germline CDR1 is GTSNPN and CDR2 is SVGIG (reference sequence). The CDR3 DNA reads as TGTGCCTGGAGTGCGCAGGGCCCGGATGGCTACACCTTC. This encodes CAWSAQGPDGYTF.

The chain recombines TRBV5-4 with TRBJ1-2; TRBD1 might be the D (5 bases). Germline assignment: CDR1 SGHNT and CDR2 YYREEE (reference sequence). V was cut by 3 bases and J by 4 bases, with 16 bases left in between. The CDR3 sequence is 15 residues long. This CDR3 is CASSSRAGNLYGYTF. DNA of the CDR3: TGTGCCAGCAGCTCTAGGGCAGGGAACCTCTATGGCTACACCTTC.

CDR3 loop: CASSLSTDLRAGRDTEAFF. CDR3 DNA sequence: TGTGCCAGCAGCCTTTCAACTGACCTCAGAGCAGGGCGCGACACTGAAGCTTTCTTT. This chain links TRBV2 with TRBJ1-1, with D maybe TRBD1 (5 bases). Germline CDR1 SNHLY, CDR2 FYNNEI. Trimming cost V 6 bases and J 3 bases, with 29 bases left between them. There are 19 residues in the CDR3.

The chain has TRBV5-4 and TRBJ2-1, with 8 bases matching TRBD2. Trimming at V came to 0 bases and at J to 8 bases, leaving 7 bases not matched to a gene. Germline lookup yields CDR1 SGHNT and CDR2 YYREEE (reference sequence). The CDR3 runs 15 residues. As DNA, the CDR3 is TGTGCCAGCAGCTTGGAGGGCGGGAGGTGGGATGAGCAGTTCTTC. Residues: CASSLEGGRWDEQFF.

The V call is TRBV7-6, the J call TRBJ1-6; TRBD1 matches at 8 bases. V shed 3 bases, J shed 6 bases, and the junction held 7 bases outside the gene matches. Germline V gene data show CDR1 as SGHVS and CDR2 as FNYEAQ. This CDR3 comprises 16 residues. In nucleotides, the CDR3 is TGTGCCAGCAGCTTGGCCGGGACAGGTTTTAATTCACCCCTCCACTTT. It encodes CASSLAGTGFNSPLHF.

The chain employs TRBV6-5 and TRBJ2-7, with unresolved D. The V gene lost 0 bases and the J gene lost 1 base, with 7 bases spanning the gap. This CDR3 is 14 amino acids long. CDR1 is MNHEY and CDR2 is SVGAGI in the germline V gene. CDR3 in amino acids: CASSYSIGSYEQYF. CDR3 nucleotide sequence: TGTGCCAGCAGTTACTCGATCGGTTCCTACGAGCAGTACTTC.

The rearrangement joins TRBV29-1 to TRBJ2-1; 8 bases line up with TRBD1. V trimming: 6 bases; J trimming: 2 bases; junction bases outside the gene matches: 6. This CDR3 spans 14 amino acids. Germline V gives CDR1 SQVTM, CDR2 ANQGSEA. This CDR3 is CSVPPGGPYNEQFF. The CDR3 DNA is TGCAGCGTCCCGCCAGGGGGCCCCTACAATGAGCAGTTCTTC.

V usage is TRBV30 and J usage is TRBJ1-3; weak D call: TRBD1 (6 bases). The CDR3 is 14 amino acids. The germline V gene has CDR1 GTSNPN and CDR2 SVGIG (reference sequence). V was trimmed by 3 bases and J by 5 bases, leaving 14 bases between them. This chain's CDR3 is CAWSTGSGRNTIYF. In DNA form, the CDR3 reads TGTGCCTGGAGCACAGGGTCTGGTAGAAACACCATATATTTT.

This chain joins TRBV6-1 and TRBJ1-1; 7 bases map to TRBD1. Germline CDR1 reads MNHNS; CDR2 reads SASEGT. Losses at the gene ends were 11 bases for V and 4 bases for J; bases not matched to a gene: 13. The CDR3 contains 14 residues. The CDR3 here is CASRWGQGGTEAFF. The CDR3 coding sequence is TGTGCCTCACGTTGGGGGCAGGGGGGCACTGAAGCTTTCTTT.

This chain joins TRBV2 and TRBJ2-7; TRBD2 aligns across 11 bases. Trimming took 6 bases from V and 6 from J; bases not matched to a gene: 7. Germline V gives CDR1 SNHLY, CDR2 FYNNEI. CDR3 length equals 14 residues. The CDR3 loop reads CASRIAGGPGEQYF. The CDR3 DNA follows: TGTGCCAGCAGGATAGCGGGAGGGCCGGGCGAGCAGTACTTC.

The J gene is TRBJ2-1, the V gene TRBV27; 10 nucleotides align to TRBD2. Germline lookup yields CDR1 MNHEY and CDR2 SMNVEV (reference sequence). The CDR3 extends over 15 amino acids. The J segment lost 5 bases and the V segment lost 4 bases, leaving 5 bases of the junction unmatched. The CDR3 here is CASSSGTSVNNEQFF. The CDR3 DNA is TGTGCCAGCAGTTCCGGGACTAGCGTGAACAATGAGCAGTTCTTC.

J is TRBJ2-7 and V is TRBV9; 7 positions match TRBD2. The junction had 9 bases not matched to a gene; V was cut back by 0 bases and J by 6 bases. This CDR3 region has 15 residues. Germline assignment: CDR1 SGDLS and CDR2 YYNGEE. Here the CDR3 reads CASSVGGLGSGEQYF. The CDR3 DNA reads TGTGCCAGCAGCGTAGGAGGACTAGGCTCGGGCGAGCAGTACTTC.

This sequence joins TRBV7-3 and TRBJ1-1; tentative D call: TRBD1 (5 bases). Germline V CDR1 and CDR2: SGHTA, FQGTGA. The CDR3 consists of 15 residues. The ends were cut back, 2 bases at V and 0 bases at J, with 10 bases in the middle. The CDR3 nucleotides read TGTGCCAGCAGCTTATTCCCAGGGATGAACACTGAAGCTTTCTTT. Translating it yields CASSLFPGMNTEAFF.

The chain carries TRBV4-2 and TRBJ2-7; possible D gene TRBD1, 6 bases. Germline CDR1 and CDR2: LGHNA and YNFKEQ. The CDR3 runs 17 residues. V dropped 0 bases and J dropped 0 bases, with 15 bases sitting between them. The CDR3 nucleotides are TGTGCCAGCAGCCAAGATTGCAGGGGTATGTTCTCCTACGAGCAGTACTTC. Translating gives CASSQDCRGMFSYEQYF.

The chain is built from TRBV19 and TRBJ1-5; 7 positions agree with TRBD1. The germline CDR1 and CDR2 sequences are LNHDA and SQIVND (reference sequence). The CDR3 runs to 13 residues. Trimming took 6 bases from V and 6 from J; bases not matched to a gene: 5. The CDR3 region is CASRSDRVQPQHF. The CDR3 nucleotides are TGTGCCAGTAGAAGCGACAGGGTTCAGCCCCAGCATTTT.

The J gene is TRBJ2-5, the V gene TRBV30; tentatively, D is TRBD2 (6 bases). The assigned J gene may be wrong: the sequence end matches TRBJ2-7 better. In germline, CDR1 is GTSNPN, CDR2 SVGIG (reference sequence). This CDR3 is 14 amino acids long. CDR3 region: CAWSPWGTAYEQYF. DNA for the CDR3: TGTGCCTGGTCTCCTTGGGGGACTGCCTACGAGCAGTACTTC.

The chain carries TRBV7-8 and TRBJ1-5, with 7 positions matching TRBD1. Germline CDR1 SGHVS, CDR2 FQNEAQ. CDR3 length: 17 amino acids. V lost 1 base and J lost 6; bases outside the gene matches: 12. CDR3 region: CASSLDEGAGGSQPQHF. The DNA of the CDR3 is TGTGCCAGCAGCTTAGATGAAGGGGCAGGGGGGAGTCAGCCCCAGCATTTT.

The chain employs TRBV6-5 and TRBJ1-1; 9 nucleotides align to TRBD1. The ends lost 0 bases at V and 11 bases at J; junction bases unmatched: 10. CDR1 is MNHEY, CDR2 SVGAGI, per germline. CDR3 length: 15 amino acids. The CDR3 sequence: CASSYSGAGTGPAFF. As DNA, the CDR3 is TGTGCCAGCAGTTACTCCGGAGCGGGGACAGGGCCGGCTTTCTTT.

V usage is TRBV30 and J usage is TRBJ2-7; possible D gene TRBD1, 6 bases. CDR3 size: 12 residues. Trimming shortened V by 4 bases and J by 1 base, and 8 bases separated the two germline ends. Per the germline V gene, CDR1 is GTSNPN and CDR2 is SVGIG (reference sequence). The CDR3 spells CAWNRASYEQYF. CDR3 nucleotides: TGTGCCTGGAACAGGGCTTCCTACGAGCAGTACTTC.

Note on this clone: Other DNA variants within this sample encode the same CDR3. V usage is TRBV5-1 and J usage is TRBJ2-2; 7 bases align to TRBD1. V trimming: 0 bases; J trimming: 1 base; junction bases outside the gene matches: 0. The CDR3 is 15 residues long. Germline CDR1 is SGHRS and CDR2 is YFSETQ. CDR3 sequence reads: CASSLGTGNTGELFF. The DNA of the CDR3 is TGCGCCAGCAGCTTGGGGACAGGGAACACCGGGGAGCTGTTTTTT.

The chain employs TRBV4-1 and TRBJ1-2; TRBD1 matches at 10 bases. This CDR3 spans 17 amino acids. Germline CDR1 MGHRA, CDR2 YSYEKL. J was trimmed by 6 bases and V by 0 bases; bases with no gene match: 10. CDR3 nucleotides: TGCGCCAGCAGCCAAGATCGCGTGACAGGGGGCAGGCATGGCTACACCTTC. It encodes CASSQDRVTGGRHGYTF.

The V gene is TRBV6-6, the J gene TRBJ2-1, with a tentative D call TRBD2 (6 bases). This CDR3 has 14 residues. V was pared by 0 bases and J by 10 bases, with 13 bases between. Germline values: CDR1 MNHNY, CDR2 SVGAGI (reference sequence). CDR3: CASSYSAAGSEQFF. The CDR3 nucleotides read TGTGCCAGCAGTTACTCAGCGGCGGGATCAGAGCAGTTCTTC.

The J gene is TRBJ1-2, the V gene TRBV6-5; 8 positions match TRBD1. Germline lookup yields CDR1 MNHEY and CDR2 SVGAGI. Trimming cost V 5 bases and J 6 bases; bases outside gene matches: 5. The CDR3 sequence is 13 residues long. The CDR3 is CASSTGTGHGYTF. The DNA of the CDR3 is TGTGCCAGCAGTACCGGGACAGGCCATGGCTACACCTTC.

This rearrangement joins TRBV19 to TRBJ2-3; TRBD2 matches 7 bases. Unmatched junction bases numbered 6, after V lost 6 bases and J lost 0 bases. Per the germline V gene, CDR1 is LNHDA and CDR2 is SQIVND (reference sequence). This CDR3 contains 15 residues. The CDR3 protein is CASRKERGSTDTQYF. CDR3 DNA sequence: TGTGCCAGTAGGAAGGAGCGGGGAAGCACAGATACGCAGTATTTT.

As to this clone: The junction shows a germline mismatch at one end, possibly a read error. Within the sample, other DNA sequences also encode this same CDR3. The chain links TRBV7-2 to TRBJ2-3, with D unclear. Germline CDR1 is SGHTA and CDR2 is FQGNSA. CDR3 length: 14 amino acids. The CDR3 protein is CASSLVRSTDTQYF. In DNA form, the CDR3 reads TGTGCCAGCAGTTTAGTGAGATCCACAGATACGCAGTATTTT.

The chain combines TRBV11-2 with TRBJ2-7, with D maybe TRBD2 (5 bases). Trimming stripped 3 bases from V and 3 bases from J, with 18 bases between. This CDR3 is 16 amino acids long. In germline, CDR1 is SGHAT, CDR2 FQNNGV. This CDR3 reads CASSFSGSSGIYEQYF. The DNA of the CDR3 is TGTGCCAGCAGCTTTTCCGGGTCAAGCGGTATCTACGAGCAGTACTTC.

The chain joins TRBV5-4 to TRBJ2-3, with D unclear. Per germline, CDR1 SGHNT and CDR2 YYREEE (reference sequence). This CDR3 has 13 residues. The V and J ends lost 1 base and 4 bases respectively, with 7 bases between them. Here the CDR3 reads CASSLNQADTQYF. In DNA, the CDR3 is TGTGCCAGCAGCTTGAATCAGGCAGATACGCAGTATTTT.